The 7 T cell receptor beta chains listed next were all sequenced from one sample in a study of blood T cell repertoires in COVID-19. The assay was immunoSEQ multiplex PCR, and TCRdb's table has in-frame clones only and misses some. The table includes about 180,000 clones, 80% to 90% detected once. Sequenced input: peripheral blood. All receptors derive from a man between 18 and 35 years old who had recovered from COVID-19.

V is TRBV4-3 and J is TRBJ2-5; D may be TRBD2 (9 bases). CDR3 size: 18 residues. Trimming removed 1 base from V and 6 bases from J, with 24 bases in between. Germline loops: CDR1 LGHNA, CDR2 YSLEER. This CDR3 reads CASSQAIRGLAGPKTQYF. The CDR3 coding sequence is TGCGCCAGCAGCCAAGCAATCAGGGGGCTAGCGGGACCGAAGACCCAGTACTTC.

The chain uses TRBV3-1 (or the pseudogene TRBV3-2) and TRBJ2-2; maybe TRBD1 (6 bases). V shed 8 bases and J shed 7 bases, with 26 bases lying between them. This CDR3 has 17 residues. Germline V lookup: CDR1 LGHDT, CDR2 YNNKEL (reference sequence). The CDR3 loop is CASLDTGPGHPIGELFF. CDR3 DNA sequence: TGTGCCAGCCTCGATACCGGACCGGGACACCCGATCGGGGAGCTGTTTTTT.

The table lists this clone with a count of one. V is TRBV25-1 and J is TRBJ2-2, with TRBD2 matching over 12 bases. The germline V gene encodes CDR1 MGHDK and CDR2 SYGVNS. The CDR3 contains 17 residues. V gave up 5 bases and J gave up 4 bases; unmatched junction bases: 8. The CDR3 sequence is CASSPRGLAGVTGELFF. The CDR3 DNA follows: TGTGCCAGCAGTCCAAGGGGACTAGCGGGCGTCACCGGGGAGCTGTTTTTT.

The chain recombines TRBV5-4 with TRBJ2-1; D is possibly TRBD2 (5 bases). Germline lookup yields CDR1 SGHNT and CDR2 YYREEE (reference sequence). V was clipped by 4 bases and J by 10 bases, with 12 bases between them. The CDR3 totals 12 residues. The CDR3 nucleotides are TGTGCCAGCAGCCCTGTGGGCGGGGAGCAGTTCTTC. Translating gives CASSPVGGEQFF. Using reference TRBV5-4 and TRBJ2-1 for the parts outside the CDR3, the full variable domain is ETGVTQSPTHLIKTRGQQVTLRCSSQSGHNTVSWYQQALGQGPQFIFQYYREEENGRGNFPPRFSGLQFPNYSSELNVNALELDDSALYLCASSPVGGEQFFGPGTRLTVL.

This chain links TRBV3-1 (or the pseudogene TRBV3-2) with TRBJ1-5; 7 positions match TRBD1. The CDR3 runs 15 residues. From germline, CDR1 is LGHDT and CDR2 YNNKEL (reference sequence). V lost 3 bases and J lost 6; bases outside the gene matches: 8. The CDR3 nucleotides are TGTGCCAGCAGCCAGTTGCAGGGGGTCGGTCAGCCCCAGCATTTT. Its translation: CASSQLQGVGQPQHF.

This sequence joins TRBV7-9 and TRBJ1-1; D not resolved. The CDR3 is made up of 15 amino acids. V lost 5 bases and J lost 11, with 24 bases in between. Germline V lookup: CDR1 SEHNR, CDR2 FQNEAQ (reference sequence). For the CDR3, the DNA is TGTGCCAGCAGCGTATCATGGCCGGTGACATTAAGTGCTTTCTTT. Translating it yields CASSVSWPVTLSAFF.

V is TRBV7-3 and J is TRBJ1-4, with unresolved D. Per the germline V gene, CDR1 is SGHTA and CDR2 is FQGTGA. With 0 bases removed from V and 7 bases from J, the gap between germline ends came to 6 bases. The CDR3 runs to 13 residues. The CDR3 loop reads CASSLTAGEKLFF. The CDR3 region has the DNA TGTGCCAGCAGCTTAACGGCGGGTGAAAAACTGTTTTTT.